This passage covers 5 T cell receptor beta chains from one sample sequenced in a study of T cells after posttransplantation cyclophosphamide. The method was immunoSEQ multiplex PCR; TCRdb's version includes in-frame clones alone and lacks a portion of them. The profile covers approximately 2,600 clones, none occurring a single time. Treatment was busulfan-fludarabine conditioning, a marrow graft, and cyclophosphamide on days +3 and +4. The material sequenced was PBMCs, taken 32 days after allogeneic stem cell transplant with posttransplant cyclophosphamide. These receptors all come from a female patient in her fifties who received an allogeneic stem cell transplant from a related donor, was CMV-positive, and had no GVHD. Part of the T cell pool may stem from the graft donor.

This clone came up many times. This rearrangement joins TRBV27 to TRBJ2-7; D might be TRBD2 (5 bases). This CDR3 has 13 amino acids. Per the germline V gene, CDR1 is MNHEY and CDR2 is SMNVEV (reference sequence). The V end was cut by 6 bases, the J end by 2 bases, with 11 bases between. CDR3 protein: CASSRFGAYEQYF. CDR3 nucleotide sequence: TGTGCCAGCAGCCGGTTCGGGGCCTACGAGCAGTACTTC.

There are many counts of this clone. One end of the junction varies from germline; a read error may be responsible. The chain has TRBV4-2 and TRBJ2-7; D ambiguous. CDR1 LGHNA and CDR2 YNFKEQ come from the germline V gene. The CDR3 runs 14 residues. CDR3 DNA sequence: TGTGCCAGCACCCAAGGCCCCGTAGACTACGAGCAGTACTTC. Translation: CASTQGPVDYEQYF.

By share, this clone ranks as medium-sized. This sequence joins TRBV12-3 or TRBV12-4 and TRBJ2-2, with 8 positions matching TRBD2. The CDR3 loop spans 15 amino acids. V gave up 6 bases and J gave up 0 bases; unmatched junction bases: 3. The CDR3 sequence: CASSPSGPNTGELFF. The CDR3 DNA is TGTGCCAGCAGCCCTAGCGGGCCGAACACCGGGGAGCTGTTTTTT.

Relative to its sample, this clone is medium-sized. The chain carries TRBV5-1 and TRBJ2-1; the D is unclear. The CDR3 covers 15 residues. Germline V gene sequence: CDR1 SGHRS, CDR2 YFSETQ. V was pared by 7 bases and J by 0 bases, with 14 bases between. The CDR3 spells CASCASGNSYNEQFF. CDR3 sequence (DNA): TGCGCCAGCTGCGCCTCAGGTAACTCCTACAATGAGCAGTTCTTC.

This clone counts as medium-sized (0.01 to 0.1%). V usage is TRBV4-1 and J usage is TRBJ2-2, with D tentatively TRBD2 (5 bases). V was cut by 4 bases and J by 3 bases, with 9 bases left in between. The CDR3 is 14 residues long. CDR1 MGHRA and CDR2 YSYEKL come from the germline V gene. The CDR3 is CASSPNGDTGELFF. The CDR3, as DNA: TGCGCCAGCAGCCCAAACGGGGACACCGGGGAGCTGTTTTTT.